A single sample gave rise to the 5 T cell receptor beta chains below, sequenced in a study of Tregs in tolerant kidney transplant recipients. The protocol was immunoSEQ multiplex PCR, while the TCRdb copy is restricted to in-frame clones and leaves out a portion. Of 45,000 or so clones in the sample, roughly nine tenths are singletons; the top ten hold 15% to 17%. Recipients received nonmyeloablative bone marrow transplants from related graft donors, with transient mixed chimerism. The specimen was CD8+ T cells from blood (PBMCs), collected 12 months after the transplant. All receptors come from a human patient who received a combined kidney and bone marrow transplant. T cells may partly derive from the graft donor.

The J gene is TRBJ1-1, the V gene TRBV18; 7 bases agree with TRBD1. The CDR3 runs 13 residues. Germline V gives CDR1 KGHSH, CDR2 LQKENI. With 4 bases clipped from V and 4 bases from J, the junction kept 3 bases outside the gene matches. DNA of the CDR3: TGTGCCAGCTCACTGGGACAGAGCACTGAAGCTTTCTTT. It is translated as CASSLGQSTEAFF.

The J gene is TRBJ2-1, the V gene TRBV30; D gene uncertain. From germline, CDR1 is GTSNPN and CDR2 SVGIG (reference sequence). V lost 4 bases and J lost 10, with 8 bases in between. This CDR3 spans 10 amino acids. The CDR3 loop is CAWKFTEQFF. CDR3 sequence (DNA): TGTGCCTGGAAGTTTACAGAGCAGTTCTTC.

The chain recombines TRBV13 with TRBJ2-5; unclear D gene. The CDR3 is made up of 13 amino acids. From germline, CDR1 is PRHDT and CDR2 FYEKMQ (reference sequence). V was cut by 0 bases and J by 1 base, with 3 bases left in between. The DNA of the CDR3 is TGTGCCAGCAGCTTAGGGGCCCAAGAGACCCAGTACTTC. It encodes CASSLGAQETQYF.

V and J are TRBV19 and TRBJ2-7, with TRBD2 matching over 11 bases. The trim removed 5 bases at V and 7 bases at J, leaving 10 bases unmatched. Looked up from germline, CDR1 is LNHDA and CDR2 is SQIVND (reference sequence). The CDR3 consists of 15 residues. CDR3 region: CASSLQLAGVSEQYF. CDR3 in DNA: TGTGCCAGTAGTCTCCAACTAGCGGGAGTAAGTGAGCAGTACTTC.

The chain links TRBV4-1 to TRBJ1-1; no clear D gene. The CDR3 totals 14 residues. V was shortened by 5 bases and J by 0 bases, with 10 bases between the two germline ends. The germline V gene encodes CDR1 MGHRA and CDR2 YSYEKL. The CDR3 protein is CASSYTTMNTEAFF. CDR3 in DNA: TGCGCCAGCAGCTACACCACGATGAACACTGAAGCTTTCTTT.